Following are 23 T cell receptor beta chains from one sample sequenced in a study of cytomegalovirus exposure and HLA in healthy donors. Assay used: immunoSEQ multiplex PCR; TCRdb lists only in-frame clones, some missing. The data hold some 90,000 clones, with 95% to 97% observed a single time. The sequenced sample consisted of PBMCs. The receptors were gathered from a man between 18 and 29 years old in good health and CMV-seronegative.

The V and J genes are TRBV6-5 and TRBJ1-5; 9 bases match TRBD1. With 5 bases clipped from V and 5 bases from J, the junction kept 7 bases outside the gene matches. CDR3 length: 15 amino acids. CDR1 is MNHEY and CDR2 is SVGAGI in the germline V gene. CDR3 region: CASSQTGGLHQPQHF. Written as DNA, the CDR3 is TGTGCCAGCAGTCAGACAGGGGGATTGCATCAGCCCCAGCATTTT.

The chain couples TRBV2 to TRBJ2-1; the D gene is possibly TRBD1 (6 bases). V lost 3 bases to trimming and J lost 7 bases, with 13 bases between them. The germline V gene has CDR1 SNHLY and CDR2 FYNNEI. CDR3 size: 14 residues. The CDR3 DNA follows: TGTGCCAGCAGTGAGGGGCCAGGGGTTAATGAGCAGTTCTTC. Encoded protein: CASSEGPGVNEQFF.

The chain employs TRBV29-1 and TRBJ2-7; 7 bases are shared with TRBD2. CDR3 length: 16 residues. The V gene end was trimmed by 6 bases and the J gene end by 2 bases; junction bases not matched to a gene: 16. Per the germline V gene, CDR1 is SQVTM and CDR2 is ANQGSEA. CDR3 loop: CSVRHHTGGAPYEQYF. In DNA, the CDR3 is TGCAGCGTCCGCCACCACACGGGAGGTGCCCCCTACGAGCAGTACTTC.

V and J are TRBV15 and TRBJ2-5, with 10 bases aligning to TRBD1. Germline V gene data show CDR1 as LNHNV and CDR2 as YYDKDF (reference sequence). V shed 3 bases, J shed 4 bases, and the junction held 2 bases outside the gene matches. There are 14 residues in the CDR3. As DNA, the CDR3 is TGTGCCACCAGCAGTGGGACAGGGGTAGAGACCCAGTACTTC. Amino acid sequence: CATSSGTGVETQYF.

The rearrangement joins TRBV7-9 to TRBJ2-1, with 12 bases that match TRBD2. The CDR3 runs to 18 residues. J was trimmed by 8 bases and V by 4 bases; bases with no gene match: 15. CDR1 is SEHNR and CDR2 is FQNEAQ in the germline V gene (reference sequence). The CDR3 sequence is CASSSTDPRTSGIYEQFF. CDR3 in DNA: TGTGCCAGCAGCTCCACAGACCCCAGGACTAGCGGGATCTATGAGCAGTTCTTC.

The genes are TRBV6-5 and TRBJ1-3; D call uncertain. Deletions cut 6 bases from V and 0 bases from J, with 12 bases between. This CDR3 contains 15 residues. Germline loops: CDR1 MNHEY, CDR2 SVGAGI. The CDR3 region has the DNA TGTGCCAGCAGCCCTCAGAGGAGCTCTGGAAACACCATATATTTT. Protein: CASSPQRSSGNTIYF.

This sequence joins TRBV11-2 and TRBJ2-1, with 9 bases fitting TRBD2. CDR1 is SGHAT, CDR2 FQNNGV, per germline. Germline trimming cut 0 bases from V and 5 bases from J; bases unmatched to any gene: 5. The CDR3 covers 16 residues. The CDR3 here is CASSLDLAGYHNEQFF. The CDR3 coding sequence is TGTGCCAGCAGCTTAGACCTAGCGGGATACCACAATGAGCAGTTCTTC.

CDR3 amino acids: CASSEAEAGIGTEAFF. CDR3 in DNA: TGTGCCAGCAGCGAAGCCGAGGCGGGTATTGGCACTGAAGCTTTCTTT. This chain uses TRBV7-9 with TRBJ1-1, with D hard to call. This CDR3 has 16 residues. CDR1 is SEHNR and CDR2 is FQNEAQ in the germline V gene (reference sequence). V lost 5 bases to trimming and J lost 4 bases, with 20 bases between them.

This chain's CDR3 is CASSLSINSLTEQYF. The CDR3, as DNA: TGTGCCAGCAGTTTATCGATCAACAGCCTTACCGAGCAGTACTTC. The chain has TRBV28 and TRBJ2-7; D remains ambiguous. V lost 1 base, J lost 6 bases, and 16 bases lay in between. From germline, CDR1 is MDHEN and CDR2 SYDVKM. This CDR3 region has 15 residues.

This clone was counted a single time. This sequence joins TRBV15 and TRBJ2-2; tentatively, D is TRBD1 (5 bases). The CDR3 sequence is 15 residues long. CDR1 and CDR2 from the germline V gene are LNHNV and YYDKDF (reference sequence). V was cut by 5 bases and J by 4 bases, with 14 bases left in between. Here the CDR3 reads CATSSRQKGTGELFF. The CDR3 nucleotides are TGTGCCACCAGCTCGCGACAGAAAGGCACCGGGGAGCTGTTTTTT.

The chain is built from TRBV7-2 and TRBJ1-5; weak D call: TRBD1 (6 bases). The CDR3 is 17 amino acids. V lost 1 base to trimming and J lost 3 bases, with 16 bases between them. CDR1 is SGHTA, CDR2 FQGNSA, per germline. Here the CDR3 reads CASSLGRDRRPNQPQHF. CDR3 nucleotide sequence: TGTGCCAGCAGCTTAGGCCGCGACAGGCGTCCCAATCAGCCCCAGCATTTT.

The chain uses TRBV27 and TRBJ2-5; 13 bases are a match to TRBD2. The CDR3 has 15 amino acids. Germline V CDR1 and CDR2: MNHEY, SMNVEV (reference sequence). The ends lost 4 bases at V and 5 bases at J; junction bases unmatched: 4. CDR3 in DNA: TGTGCCAGCAGTTCGGGACTAGCGGGACCGGAGACCCAGTACTTC. Translating gives CASSSGLAGPETQYF.

The chain uses TRBV10-1 and TRBJ1-2; the D is unclear. Germline assignment: CDR1 WNHNN and CDR2 SYGVQD (reference sequence). Trimming stripped 0 bases from V and 4 bases from J, with 6 bases between. CDR3 length: 13 amino acids. CDR3 protein: CASSESGSYGYTF. CDR3 bases: TGCGCCAGCAGTGAGTCTGGCAGCTATGGCTACACCTTC.

CDR3 sequence (DNA): TGTGCCAGCAGGAAACCCGGTACTAACTACAATGAGCAGTTCTTC. The encoded protein is CASRKPGTNYNEQFF. The chain links TRBV6-1 to TRBJ2-1; D remains ambiguous. Trimming took 6 bases from V and 3 from J, leaving 15 bases between them. The V gene's germline CDR1 is MNHNS and CDR2 SASEGT. This CDR3 spans 15 amino acids.

V is TRBV19 and J is TRBJ2-7; TRBD1 matches at 8 bases. Germline V lookup: CDR1 LNHDA, CDR2 SQIVND (reference sequence). The CDR3 covers 15 residues. J lost 3 bases, V lost 3 bases, and 7 bases had no gene match. The CDR3 DNA reads TGTGCCAGTAGTATGGCCGGGACAGGAGGCTACGAGCAGTACTTC. It is translated as CASSMAGTGGYEQYF. The variable domain in full, completed from reference TRBV19 and TRBJ2-7, reads DGGITQSPKYLFRKEGQNVTLSCEQNLNHDAMYWYRQDPGQGLRLIYYSQIVNDFQKGDIAEGYSVSREKKESFPLTVTSAQKNPTAFYLCASSMAGTGGYEQYFGPGTRLTVT.

V usage is TRBV6-5 and J usage is TRBJ1-2; D is perhaps TRBD1 (6 bases). Germline CDR1 and CDR2: MNHEY and SVGAGI. Trimming shortened V by 7 bases and J by 5 bases, and 11 bases separated the two germline ends. The CDR3 covers 12 residues. CDR3 coding DNA: TGTGCCAGCACCCACAGGGATTATGGCTACACCTTC. This sequence encodes CASTHRDYGYTF.

The chain has TRBV4-2 and TRBJ2-2, with D unresolved. V lost 0 bases and J 4 bases, leaving 12 bases between the germline ends. This CDR3 contains 16 residues. In germline, CDR1 is LGHNA, CDR2 YNFKEQ. This chain's CDR3 is CASSQEITRGTGELFF. The DNA for the CDR3 is TGTGCCAGCAGCCAAGAGATCACCCGAGGCACCGGGGAGCTGTTTTTT.

J is TRBJ2-5 and V is TRBV28, with D hard to call. Germline CDR1 is MDHEN and CDR2 is SYDVKM. Trimming left V 8 bases short and J 1 base short, with 8 bases between. The CDR3 covers 12 residues. In DNA, the CDR3 is TGTGCCAGCGGGCGTGGCCAAGAGACCCAGTACTTC. It yields the protein CASGRGQETQYF.

The chain uses TRBV6-1 and TRBJ2-3, with 8 bases aligning to TRBD1. Germline V gene sequence: CDR1 MNHNS, CDR2 SASEGT. The V gene end was trimmed by 3 bases and the J gene end by 8 bases; junction bases not matched to a gene: 4. The length of the CDR3 is 13 residues. CDR3 DNA sequence: TGTGCCAGCAGTGATTTACAGGGGGGTACGCAGTATTTT. This sequence encodes CASSDLQGGTQYF.

This chain links TRBV15 with TRBJ1-4, with TRBD1 matching over 7 bases. With V trimmed by 5 bases and J by 7 bases, 7 bases remained unmatched. The CDR3 loop spans 14 amino acids. In germline, CDR1 is LNHNV, CDR2 YYDKDF (reference sequence). The CDR3: CATSGRGGSEKLFF. CDR3 in DNA: TGTGCCACCAGCGGACGAGGGGGCAGTGAAAAACTGTTTTTT.

The chain employs TRBV5-4 and TRBJ1-1; D not resolved. CDR3 length: 13 residues. Germline CDR1 and CDR2: SGHNT and YYREEE (reference sequence). The ends were cut back, 4 bases at V and 5 bases at J, with 12 bases in the middle. The DNA of the CDR3 is TGTGCCAGCAGCCCTTGGAGGGTAACTGAAGCTTTCTTT. Translation: CASSPWRVTEAFF.

The V call is TRBV27, the J call TRBJ1-5; the D is unclear. V was trimmed by 8 bases and J by 2 bases, leaving 19 bases between them. From germline, CDR1 is MNHEY and CDR2 SMNVEV (reference sequence). The CDR3 spans 16 residues. CDR3 region: CASQTTGLAGNQPQHF. CDR3 DNA sequence: TGTGCCAGCCAGACGACCGGGTTAGCGGGCAATCAGCCCCAGCATTTT.

The gene calls are TRBV13 and TRBJ1-1, with 8 bases that match TRBD1. This CDR3 comprises 17 residues. V lost 4 bases, J lost 8 bases, and 18 bases stayed unmatched. The germline V gene has CDR1 PRHDT and CDR2 FYEKMQ (reference sequence). CDR3 amino acids: CASSSQHRDRLTLEAFF. The CDR3 DNA follows: TGTGCCAGCAGCTCACAACACCGGGACAGGCTTACTCTGGAAGCTTTCTTT.